Sequencing of this T cell receptor beta chain was carried out in a study of T cell repertoires in ileal Crohn's disease. General observations from the study: Compared with CD4 T cells, sorted CD8 cells carried more expanded clones.

The CDR3 sequence is 12 residues long. V was trimmed by 6 bases and J by 7 bases, leaving 9 bases between them. Per germline, CDR1 MNHNS and CDR2 SASEGT. Worth noting for this clone: Its antigen remains unknown.

TCRdb's copy holds only in-frame clones and misses some; the assay was immunoSEQ multiplex PCR. The data contain roughly 16,000 clones, over 60% of them singletons. As to time point: neoterminal ileum biopsy at postoperative endoscopy, about 6 months after surgery. The origin of this receptor is an adult with Crohn's disease. This chain joins TRBV6-1 and TRBJ2-2; D uncertain. Sequenced: ileal tissue. The chain's CDR3 is CASRELGGELFF. The CDR3 region has the DNA TGTGCCAGCAGGGAGTTGGGCGGGGAGCTGTTTTTT.